This TCR beta chain was identified in a study of T cell changes during pregnancy in multiple sclerosis. Using immunoSEQ multiplex PCR, the repertoire was profiled, and TCRdb retains in-frame clones only, with some absent. This sample yields under 65,000 clones, of which around 92% are seen a single time; roughly 1.2% belongs to the top ten. Germline loops: CDR1 ENHRY, CDR2 SYGVKD. This CDR3 has 16 amino acids. The V end was cut by 8 bases, the J end by 5 bases, with 22 bases between. The chain has TRBV10-3 and TRBJ2-1; D may be TRBD2 (6 bases). This sample comprised peripheral blood, obtained after pregnancy. The TCR originated in a female donor in good health, enrolled as a control in a pregnancy study. CDR3 nucleotides: TGTGCCATCTCTGGCGGGGATTCGTGGGTTAACAATGAGCAGTTCTTC. Its translation: CAISGGDSWVNNEQFF.